The T cell receptor (beta chain) under discussion was sequenced for a study of T cells after yellow fever vaccination. Study results and caveats: The booster saw the reappearance of most primary-vaccination clones (around 95% CD4, around 88% CD8).

The CDR3 runs to 14 residues. Germline-derived CDR1 and CDR2 are SEHNR and FQNEAQ (reference sequence). V was shortened by 1 base and J by 8 bases, with 9 bases between the two germline ends. This clonotype was observed a few times. Its antigen is not identified. The authors made TCR cDNA by 5'RACE template switching, adding a universal primer site and UMIs. TCRdb re-analysed the 5' RACE reads in MiXCR, keeping a single row per CDR3 protein. The repertoire holds approximately 300,000 distinct CDR3 sequences, roughly a tenth seen once, with about 3% in the top ten. The source of this sequence is a man aged 18 to 30 who received the YFV17D yellow fever vaccine. This sequence joins TRBV7-9 and TRBJ1-6; D is unclear. Sequences were derived from CD4+ T cells sorted from PBMCs, sampled 45 days after the yellow fever booster vaccination. The CDR3 DNA is TGTGCCAGCAGCTTAGTAGATGGGGATTCACCCCTCCACTTT. This translates into CASSLVDGDSPLHF.